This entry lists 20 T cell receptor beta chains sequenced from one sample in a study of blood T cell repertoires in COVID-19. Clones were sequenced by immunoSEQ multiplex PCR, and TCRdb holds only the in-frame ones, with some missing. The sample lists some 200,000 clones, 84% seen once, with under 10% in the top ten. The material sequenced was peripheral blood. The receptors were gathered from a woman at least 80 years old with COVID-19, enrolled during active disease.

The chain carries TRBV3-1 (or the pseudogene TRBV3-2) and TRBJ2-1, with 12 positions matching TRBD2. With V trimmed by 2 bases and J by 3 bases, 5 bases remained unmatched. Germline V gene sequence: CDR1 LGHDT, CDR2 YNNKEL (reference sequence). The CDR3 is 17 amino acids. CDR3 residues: CASSQLRLAGVYNEQFF. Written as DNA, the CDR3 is TGTGCCAGCAGCCAACTTAGACTAGCGGGAGTCTACAATGAGCAGTTCTTC.

The CDR3 reads CAYAAPGGPFEQYF. DNA of the CDR3: TGTGCCTACGCCGCCCCGGGGGGGCCTTTCGAGCAGTACTTC. V and J are TRBV5-4 and TRBJ2-7; 8 bases agree with TRBD2. Germline CDR1 is SGHNT and CDR2 is YYREEE (reference sequence). Trimming cost V 10 bases and J 6 bases; bases outside gene matches: 15. This CDR3 is 14 amino acids long.

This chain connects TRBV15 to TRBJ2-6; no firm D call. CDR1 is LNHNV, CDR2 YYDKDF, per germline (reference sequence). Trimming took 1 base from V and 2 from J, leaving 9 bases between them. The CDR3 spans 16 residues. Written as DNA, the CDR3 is TGTGCCACCAGCAGAGGCCCGAGGACTGGGGCCAACGTCCTGACTTTC. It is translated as CATSRGPRTGANVLTF.

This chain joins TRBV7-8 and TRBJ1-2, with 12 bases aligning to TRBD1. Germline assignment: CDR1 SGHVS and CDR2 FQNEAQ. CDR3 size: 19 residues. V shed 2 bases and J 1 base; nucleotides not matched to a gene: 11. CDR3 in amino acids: CASSLIWDRGREGNYGYTF. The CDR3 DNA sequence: TGTGCCAGCAGCTTAATCTGGGACAGGGGGCGCGAGGGTAACTATGGCTACACCTTC. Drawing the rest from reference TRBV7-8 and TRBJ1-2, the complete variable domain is GAGVSQSPRYKVAKRGQDVALRCDPISGHVSLFWYQQALGQGPEFLTYFQNEAQLDKSGLPSDRFFAERPEGSVSTLKIQRTQQEDSAVYLCASSLIWDRGREGNYGYTFGSGTRLTVV.

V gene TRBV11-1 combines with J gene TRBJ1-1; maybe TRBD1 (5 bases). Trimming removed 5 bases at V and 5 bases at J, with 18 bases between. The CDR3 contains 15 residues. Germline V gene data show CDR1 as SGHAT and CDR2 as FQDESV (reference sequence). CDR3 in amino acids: CASSPPTDSPTEAFF. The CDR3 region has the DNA TGTGCCAGCAGCCCCCCGACAGATTCCCCTACTGAAGCTTTCTTT. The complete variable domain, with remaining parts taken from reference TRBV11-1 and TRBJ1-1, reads EAEVAQSPRYKITEKSQAVAFWCDPISGHATLYWYRQILGQGPELLVQFQDESVVDDSQLPKDRFSAERLKGVDSTLKIQPAELGDSAMYLCASSPPTDSPTEAFFGQGTRLTVV.

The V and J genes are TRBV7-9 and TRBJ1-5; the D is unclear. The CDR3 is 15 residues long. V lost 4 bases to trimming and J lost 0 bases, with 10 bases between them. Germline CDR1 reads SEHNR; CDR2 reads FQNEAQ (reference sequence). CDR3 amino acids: CASSYIGGSNQPQHF. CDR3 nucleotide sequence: TGTGCCAGCAGCTACATAGGCGGTAGCAATCAGCCCCAGCATTTT.

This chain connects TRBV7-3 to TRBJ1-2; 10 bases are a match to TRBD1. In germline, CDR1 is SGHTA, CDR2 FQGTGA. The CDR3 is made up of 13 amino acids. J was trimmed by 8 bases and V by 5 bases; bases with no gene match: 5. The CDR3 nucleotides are TGTGCCAGCAGCCGGGGGACAGGGGACGGCTACACCTTC. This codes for CASSRGTGDGYTF.

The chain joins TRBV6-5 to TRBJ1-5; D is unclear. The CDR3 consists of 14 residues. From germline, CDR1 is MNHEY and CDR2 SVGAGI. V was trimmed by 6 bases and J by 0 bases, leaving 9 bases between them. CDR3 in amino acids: CASSTALSNQPQHF. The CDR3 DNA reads TGTGCCAGCAGCACCGCGCTTAGCAATCAGCCCCAGCATTTT.

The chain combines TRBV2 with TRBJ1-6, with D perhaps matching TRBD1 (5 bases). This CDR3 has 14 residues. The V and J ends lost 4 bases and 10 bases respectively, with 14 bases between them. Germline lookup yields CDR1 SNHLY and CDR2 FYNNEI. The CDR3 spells CASSGRGEASPLHF. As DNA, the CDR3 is TGTGCCAGCAGTGGACGGGGGGAAGCATCACCCCTCCACTTT.

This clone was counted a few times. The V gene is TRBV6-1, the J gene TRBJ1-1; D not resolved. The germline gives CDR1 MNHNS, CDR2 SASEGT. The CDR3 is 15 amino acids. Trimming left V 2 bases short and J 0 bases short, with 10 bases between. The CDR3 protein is CASSESGEMNTEAFF. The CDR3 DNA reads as TGTGCCAGCAGTGAATCCGGGGAGATGAACACTGAAGCTTTCTTT.

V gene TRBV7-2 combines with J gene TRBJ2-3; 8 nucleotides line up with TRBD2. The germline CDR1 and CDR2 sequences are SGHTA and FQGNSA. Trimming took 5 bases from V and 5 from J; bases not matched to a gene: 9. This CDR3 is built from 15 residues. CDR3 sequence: CASSPDRGGIDTQYF. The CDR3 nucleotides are TGTGCCAGCAGCCCAGATCGGGGGGGCATAGATACGCAGTATTTT.

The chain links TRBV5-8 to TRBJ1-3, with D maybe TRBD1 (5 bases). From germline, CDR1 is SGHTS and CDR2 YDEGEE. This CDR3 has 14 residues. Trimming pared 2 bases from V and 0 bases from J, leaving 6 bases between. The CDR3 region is CASSFQGSGNTIYF. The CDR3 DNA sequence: TGTGCCAGCAGCTTTCAGGGCTCTGGAAACACCATATATTTT.

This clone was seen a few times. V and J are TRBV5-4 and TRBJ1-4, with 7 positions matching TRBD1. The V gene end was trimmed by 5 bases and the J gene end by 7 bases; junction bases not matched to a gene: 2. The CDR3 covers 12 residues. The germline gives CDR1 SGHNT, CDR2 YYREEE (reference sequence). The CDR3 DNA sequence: TGTGCCAGCAGTCAGGGGGGTGAAAAACTGTTTTTT. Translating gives CASSQGGEKLFF. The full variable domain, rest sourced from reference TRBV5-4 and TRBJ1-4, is ETGVTQSPTHLIKTRGQQVTLRCSSQSGHNTVSWYQQALGQGPQFIFQYYREEENGRGNFPPRFSGLQFPNYSSELNVNALELDDSALYLCASSQGGEKLFFGSGTQLSVL.

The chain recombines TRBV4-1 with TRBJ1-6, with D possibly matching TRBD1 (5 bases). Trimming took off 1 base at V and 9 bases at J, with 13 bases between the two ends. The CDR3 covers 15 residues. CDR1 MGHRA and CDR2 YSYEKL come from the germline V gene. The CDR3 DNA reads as TGCGCCAGCAGCCAAGGGGGACTCCAGGGTTCACCCCTCCACTTT. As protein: CASSQGGLQGSPLHF.

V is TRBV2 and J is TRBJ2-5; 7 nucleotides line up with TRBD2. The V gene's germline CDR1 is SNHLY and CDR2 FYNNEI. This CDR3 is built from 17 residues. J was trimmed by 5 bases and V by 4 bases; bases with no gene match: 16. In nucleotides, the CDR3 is TGTGCCAGCAGTGTTCCGGGAACCCTCGTCGGGGGGGAGACCCAGTACTTC. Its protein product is CASSVPGTLVGGETQYF.

CDR3 nucleotide sequence: TGTGCCAGTAGACCCTCGGGACTTTTTGTATACGAGCAGTACTTC. Protein product: CASRPSGLFVYEQYF. The gene calls are TRBV19 and TRBJ2-7; possible D gene TRBD2, 6 bases. Trimming took 6 bases from V and 4 from J, leaving 19 bases between them. Germline V gene lookup returns CDR1 LNHDA and CDR2 SQIVND (reference sequence). The CDR3 contains 15 residues. The full variable domain, completed using reference TRBV19 and TRBJ2-7, is DGGITQSPKYLFRKEGQNVTLSCEQNLNHDAMYWYRQDPGQGLRLIYYSQIVNDFQKGDIAEGYSVSREKKESFPLTVTSAQKNPTAFYLCASRPSGLFVYEQYFGPGTRLTVT.

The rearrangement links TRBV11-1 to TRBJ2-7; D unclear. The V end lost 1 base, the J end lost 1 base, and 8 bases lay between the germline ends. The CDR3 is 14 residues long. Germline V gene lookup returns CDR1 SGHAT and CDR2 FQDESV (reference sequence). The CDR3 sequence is CASSLEVRSYEQYF. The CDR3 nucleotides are TGTGCCAGCAGCTTAGAAGTCAGGTCCTACGAGCAGTACTTC. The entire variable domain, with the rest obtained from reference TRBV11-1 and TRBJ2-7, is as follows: EAEVAQSPRYKITEKSQAVAFWCDPISGHATLYWYRQILGQGPELLVQFQDESVVDDSQLPKDRFSAERLKGVDSTLKIQPAELGDSAMYLCASSLEVRSYEQYFGPGTRLTVT.

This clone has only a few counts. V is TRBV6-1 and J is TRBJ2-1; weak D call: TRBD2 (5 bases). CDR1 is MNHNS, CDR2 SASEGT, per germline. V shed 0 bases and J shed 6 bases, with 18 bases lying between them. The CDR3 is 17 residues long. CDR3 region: CASSEALFGSPVNEQFF. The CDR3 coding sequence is TGTGCCAGCAGTGAAGCGCTATTTGGGAGCCCCGTCAATGAGCAGTTCTTC.

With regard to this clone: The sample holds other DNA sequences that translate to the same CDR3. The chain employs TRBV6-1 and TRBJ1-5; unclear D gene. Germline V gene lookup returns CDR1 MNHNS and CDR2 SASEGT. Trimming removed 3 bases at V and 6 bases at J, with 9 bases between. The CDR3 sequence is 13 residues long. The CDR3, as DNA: TGTGCCAGCAGTGAGATGGGAGGTCAGCCCCAGCATTTT. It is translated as CASSEMGGQPQHF.

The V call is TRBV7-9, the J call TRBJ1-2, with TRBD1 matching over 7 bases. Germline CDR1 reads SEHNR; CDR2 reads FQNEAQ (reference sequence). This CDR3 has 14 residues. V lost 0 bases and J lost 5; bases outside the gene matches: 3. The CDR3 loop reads CASSLAQGEYGYTF. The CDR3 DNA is TGTGCCAGCAGCTTAGCTCAGGGGGAGTATGGCTACACCTTC.